This TCR beta chain was identified in a study of T cell repertoires in ileal Crohn's disease. V was pared by 9 bases and J by 11 bases, with 19 bases between. The CDR3 length is 13 residues. Germline V gene lookup returns CDR1 LGHNT and CDR2 FRNRAP. TCRdb keeps only in-frame clones here, not all; method: immunoSEQ multiplex PCR. The repertoire holds approximately 5,400 clones, with 55% to 70% as singletons. The sample's time point: neoterminal ileum biopsy at postoperative endoscopy, about 6 months after surgery. This sequence joins TRBV12-5 and TRBJ1-4; no clear D. The sequence came from an adult with Crohn's disease. The specimen sequenced was ileal tissue. The CDR3 is CASAEGGKAKLFF. As DNA, the CDR3 is TGTGCTAGCGCCGAGGGAGGGAAGGCTAAACTGTTTTTT. The full variable domain, in which reference TRBV12-5 and TRBJ1-4 provide the parts outside the CDR3, is DARVTQTPRHKVTEMGQEVTMRCQPILGHNTVFWYRQTMMQGLELLAYFRNRAPLDDSGMPKDRFSAEMPDATLATLKIQPSEPRDSAVYFCASAEGGKAKLFFGSGTQLSVL.